This T cell receptor (beta chain) was sequenced in a study of T cell repertoires in cytomegalovirus infection. Study-level information: Both a matching HLA type and CMV infection were indicated by public TCR beta signatures.

Study results and limitations: Within the response measured ex vivo, HLA-C-restricted CMV-specific TCR beta clonotypes were dominant. Cumulative public TCR beta family frequency identified carriers of CMV plus the relevant HLA.

TCRdb itself ran the reads through MiXCR, one entry per CDR3 protein. The sample has approximately 120,000 distinct CDR3 sequences, 25% to 35% seen once. Points on this clonotype: Its antigen remains unidentified.

Germline lookup yields CDR1 SGHNT and CDR2 YYREEE (reference sequence). The CDR3 extends over 14 amino acids. V was cut by 2 bases and J by 1 base, with 9 bases left in between. This chain links TRBV5-4 with TRBJ1-1, with D possibly matching TRBD1 (5 bases). The sample here was CD8+ T cells from cultured PBMCs, taken from culture after CMV antigen stimulation. The receptor's source is a human donor in good health (CMV status not recorded). Some clones in this sample may be carry-over from other donors' samples. CDR3 region: CASSFGQGNTEAFF. The CDR3, as DNA: TGTGCCAGCAGCTTTGGTCAGGGGAACACTGAAGCTTTCTTT. The entire variable domain, with the rest obtained from reference TRBV5-4 and TRBJ1-1, is as follows: ETGVTQSPTHLIKTRGQQVTLRCSSQSGHNTVSWYQQALGQGPQFIFQYYREEENGRGNFPPRFSGLQFPNYSSELNVNALELDDSALYLCASSFGQGNTEAFFGQGTRLTVV.